Below are 32 T cell receptor beta chains sequenced from a single sample in a study of blood T cell repertoires in COVID-19. TCRdb keeps only in-frame clones here, not all; method: immunoSEQ multiplex PCR. The top ten hold under 8% of the sample, which has approximately 190,000 clones, 75% to 90% seen once. Sequenced sample: peripheral blood. These receptors were collected from a man aged 60 to 69 with acute or convalescent COVID-19.

The genes are TRBV5-4 and TRBJ1-2; a possible D gene is TRBD1 (6 bases). Germline CDR1 SGHNT, CDR2 YYREEE (reference sequence). This CDR3 is built from 14 residues. The V and J ends lost 4 bases and 2 bases respectively, with 12 bases between them. CDR3 loop: CASSARDKNYGYTF. The DNA for the CDR3 is TGTGCCAGCAGCGCCCGGGACAAGAACTATGGCTACACCTTC.

The chain has TRBV2 and TRBJ1-5, with D perhaps matching TRBD1 (6 bases). The CDR3 runs 15 residues. V was cut by 5 bases and J by 2 bases, with 13 bases left in between. Looked up from germline, CDR1 is SNHLY and CDR2 is FYNNEI. The CDR3 spells CASSKEGVGNQPQHF. The CDR3 DNA reads as TGTGCCAGCAGTAAAGAGGGGGTAGGCAATCAGCCCCAGCATTTT.

V usage is TRBV6-5 and J usage is TRBJ2-7; a possible D gene is TRBD1 (7 bases). The CDR3 extends over 14 amino acids. Trimming cost V 6 bases and J 1 base, with 13 bases left between them. Germline V lookup: CDR1 MNHEY, CDR2 SVGAGI. CDR3 nucleotide sequence: TGTGCCAGCAGCTCGACAGGGAGGTCCTACGAGCAGTACTTC. Protein product: CASSSTGRSYEQYF.

The chain is built from TRBV7-8 and TRBJ2-7; 10 bases match TRBD1. CDR1 is SGHVS and CDR2 is FQNEAQ in the germline V gene. The CDR3 consists of 16 residues. Losses at the gene ends were 4 bases for V and 3 bases for J; bases not matched to a gene: 9. The CDR3 bases are TGTGCCAGCAGCTCCACTCAAGACAGGGGGCACTACGAGCAGTACTTC. As protein: CASSSTQDRGHYEQYF.

This rearrangement joins TRBV6-2 or TRBV6-3 to TRBJ1-5; tentative D call: TRBD1 (6 bases). This CDR3 comprises 15 residues. Trimming cost V 5 bases and J 3 bases, with 14 bases left between them. Germline-derived CDR1 and CDR2 are MNHEY and SVGEGT. CDR3 amino acids: CASSAKQGYNQPQHF. The CDR3 DNA reads TGTGCCAGCAGTGCCAAACAGGGCTACAATCAGCCCCAGCATTTT.

The chain has TRBV4-3 and TRBJ2-3; perhaps TRBD2 as D (5 bases). The germline V gene has CDR1 LGHNA and CDR2 YSLEER. The V end lost 0 bases, the J end lost 9 bases, and 16 bases lay between the germline ends. The CDR3 contains 15 residues. CDR3 region: CASSQEALEEGTQYF. In DNA, the CDR3 is TGCGCCAGCAGCCAAGAGGCTCTAGAAGAGGGCACGCAGTATTTT.

This chain joins TRBV20-1 and TRBJ1-2; D unresolved. The V gene's germline CDR1 is DFQATT and CDR2 SNEGSKA (reference sequence). This CDR3 is 11 amino acids long. DNA of the CDR3: TGCAGCGTATTGGACTTCTATGGCTACACCTTC. Translating gives CSVLDFYGYTF.

This clone was counted only a few times. The V gene is TRBV25-1, the J gene TRBJ2-5, with 8 nucleotides matching TRBD2. The CDR3 is 17 amino acids. J was trimmed by 0 bases and V by 4 bases; bases with no gene match: 10. Germline V lookup: CDR1 MGHDK, CDR2 SYGVNS. The CDR3 sequence: CASSVFLAGYHQETQYF. In DNA form, the CDR3 reads TGTGCCAGCAGTGTATTTCTAGCGGGTTATCACCAAGAGACCCAGTACTTC.

This sequence joins TRBV9 and TRBJ2-1; no firm D call. V gave up 1 base and J gave up 3 bases, with 8 bases separating them. Germline-derived CDR1 and CDR2 are SGDLS and YYNGEE. The CDR3 runs 14 residues. CDR3 loop: CASSVLQNYNEQFF. CDR3 nucleotide sequence: TGTGCCAGCAGCGTATTACAGAACTACAATGAGCAGTTCTTC.

The genes are TRBV5-4 and TRBJ1-2; 9 bases line up with TRBD1. Germline V gene lookup returns CDR1 SGHNT and CDR2 YYREEE (reference sequence). V lost 0 bases to trimming and J lost 7 bases; unmatched junction nucleotides: 1. There are 13 residues in the CDR3. The CDR3 sequence: CASSLGTGVGYTF. The CDR3 bases are TGTGCCAGCAGCTTGGGGACAGGGGTTGGCTACACCTTC.

This clone has just a few counts. V is TRBV15 and J is TRBJ1-5, with D perhaps TRBD1 (5 bases). From germline, CDR1 is LNHNV and CDR2 YYDKDF (reference sequence). V was trimmed by 0 bases and J by 1 base, leaving 25 bases between them. The CDR3 has 21 amino acids. The CDR3 here is CATSRDRLLGRISGSNQPQHF. As DNA, the CDR3 is TGTGCCACCAGCAGAGATCGGTTGTTGGGCCGAATCTCAGGGAGCAATCAGCCCCAGCATTTT.

The chain combines TRBV6-1 with TRBJ1-3; tentatively, D is TRBD1 (5 bases). CDR3 length: 15 amino acids. Per the germline V gene, CDR1 is MNHNS and CDR2 is SASEGT. V was shortened by 1 base and J by 4 bases, with 11 bases between the two germline ends. CDR3 protein: CASSEGPRAGNTIYF. For the CDR3, the DNA is TGTGCCAGCAGTGAAGGGCCCAGGGCCGGAAACACCATATATTTT.

This clone was detected many times. This chain links TRBV6-1 with TRBJ1-2; TRBD1 matches 8 bases. In germline, CDR1 is MNHNS, CDR2 SASEGT. The junction had 6 bases not matched to a gene; V was cut back by 3 bases and J by 12 bases. The length of the CDR3 is 12 residues. Here the CDR3 reads CASSDRQGSDTF. The CDR3 region has the DNA TGTGCCAGCAGTGACCGACAGGGGTCGGACACCTTC.

The genes are TRBV12-3 or TRBV12-4 and TRBJ2-7, with D possibly being TRBD2 (5 bases). The CDR3 is made up of 13 amino acids. The V end lost 6 bases, the J end lost 2 bases, and 11 bases lay between the germline ends. CDR3 in DNA: TGTGCCAGCAGCATCGGGGAAACCTACGAGCAGTACTTC. Its translation: CASSIGETYEQYF.

In DNA, the CDR3 is TGTGCCAGCAGCGGCGGGACAGGTTGGAATCAGCCCCAGCATTTT. Its protein is CASSGGTGWNQPQHF. V is TRBV9 and J is TRBJ1-5; 8 positions match TRBD1. The CDR3 spans 15 residues. Germline V lookup: CDR1 SGDLS, CDR2 YYNGEE. J lost 4 bases, V lost 3 bases, and 6 bases had no gene match.

The genes are TRBV19 and TRBJ1-2; 7 bases match TRBD1. The CDR3 contains 14 residues. CDR1 LNHDA and CDR2 SQIVND come from the germline V gene (reference sequence). Losses at the gene ends were 6 bases for V and 6 bases for J; bases not matched to a gene: 10. The CDR3 here is CASRDRAAMNGYTF. In DNA form, the CDR3 reads TGTGCCAGTAGAGACAGGGCAGCGATGAATGGCTACACCTTC.

The chain has TRBV6-5 and TRBJ1-1; TRBD1 agrees at 9 bases. The J segment lost 0 bases and the V segment lost 5 bases, leaving 1 base of the junction unmatched. Germline V gene data show CDR1 as MNHEY and CDR2 as SVGAGI. This CDR3 has 14 residues. This chain's CDR3 is CASSRDRVNTEAFF. The CDR3, as DNA: TGTGCCAGCAGTAGGGACAGGGTGAACACTGAAGCTTTCTTT.

The rearrangement links TRBV9 to TRBJ2-2; TRBD2 matches at 9 bases. This CDR3 comprises 16 residues. Unmatched junction bases numbered 4, after V lost 0 bases and J lost 4 bases. Germline lookup yields CDR1 SGDLS and CDR2 YYNGEE. The CDR3 loop reads CASSVASGTVTGELFF. CDR3 DNA sequence: TGTGCCAGCAGCGTAGCTAGCGGGACCGTCACCGGGGAGCTGTTTTTT.

The chain has TRBV28 and TRBJ1-2; TRBD1 matches at 7 bases. The germline gives CDR1 MDHEN, CDR2 SYDVKM. Trimming cost V 5 bases and J 12 bases; bases outside gene matches: 15. This CDR3 region has 14 residues. This CDR3 is CASSTRDSEARDTF. The CDR3 nucleotides read TGTGCCAGCAGTACCCGGGACAGTGAAGCAAGGGACACCTTC.

A single count supports this clone. The chain employs TRBV5-1 and TRBJ1-1; TRBD1 aligns across 7 bases. The germline CDR1 and CDR2 sequences are SGHRS and YFSETQ. V was clipped by 4 bases and J by 7 bases; unmatched bases: 10. The CDR3 contains 14 residues. The CDR3 loop reads CASSKSGGEDEAFF. In DNA form, the CDR3 reads TGCGCCAGCAGCAAGTCAGGGGGAGAGGATGAAGCTTTCTTT.

The rearrangement uses TRBV6-5 and TRBJ1-5; the D gene is possibly TRBD1 (5 bases). CDR1 is MNHEY and CDR2 is SVGAGI in the germline V gene. This CDR3 region has 15 residues. Trimming removed 6 bases at V and 5 bases at J, with 17 bases between. CDR3 protein: CASSLGAFLDQPQHF. In DNA form, the CDR3 reads TGTGCCAGCAGCCTTGGGGCCTTCCTAGATCAGCCCCAGCATTTT.

This clone has just a few counts. The chain carries TRBV4-3 and TRBJ2-1; 8 nucleotides match TRBD2. This CDR3 has 15 amino acids. Germline V gene lookup returns CDR1 LGHNA and CDR2 YSLEER. Trimming at V came to 2 bases and at J to 3 bases, leaving 3 bases not matched to a gene. In nucleotides, the CDR3 is TGCGCCAGCAGCCAATCCGGGGGGGTCTACAATGAGCAGTTCTTC. Translated, it gives CASSQSGGVYNEQFF.

The chain employs TRBV6-5 and TRBJ1-4; possibly TRBD1 for D (5 bases). Trimming cost V 5 bases and J 8 bases, with 18 bases left between them. Germline CDR1 is MNHEY and CDR2 is SVGAGI. This CDR3 spans 15 amino acids. The CDR3 sequence is CASSPAPPGVEKLFF. The CDR3 DNA reads TGTGCCAGCAGTCCTGCCCCCCCGGGGGTCGAAAAACTGTTTTTT.

In DNA, the CDR3 is TGTGCCAGCAGCTTGGGGCGGGCTAGCGGGGGAAATGAGCGCAATGAGCAGTTCTTC. Translated: CASSLGRASGGNERNEQFF. V is TRBV5-6 and J is TRBJ2-1, with TRBD2 matching 10 bases. The CDR3 extends over 19 amino acids. V shed 0 bases, J shed 6 bases, and the junction held 15 bases outside the gene matches. CDR1 SGHDT and CDR2 YYEEEE come from the germline V gene.

This chain joins TRBV7-3 and TRBJ2-3; possible D gene TRBD1, 6 bases. CDR3 size: 14 residues. V shed 4 bases and J shed 4 bases, with 12 bases lying between them. The germline gives CDR1 SGHTA, CDR2 FQGTGA. The CDR3 DNA reads TGTGCCAGCAGCTACGGGACATATTCAGATACGCAGTATTTT. Amino acid sequence: CASSYGTYSDTQYF.

The chain combines TRBV6-5 with TRBJ2-1, with D possibly TRBD1 on 5 matching bases. Trimming pared 0 bases from V and 4 bases from J, leaving 13 bases between. The CDR3 totals 16 residues. Germline assignment: CDR1 MNHEY and CDR2 SVGAGI. The CDR3 loop is CASSYSRTSQYNEQFF. The CDR3 region has the DNA TGTGCCAGCAGTTACTCGAGGACATCGCAGTACAATGAGCAGTTCTTC.

The V call is TRBV2, the J call TRBJ1-1; D gene uncertain. V lost 7 bases and J lost 3, with 6 bases in between. Germline CDR1 and CDR2: SNHLY and FYNNEI. The CDR3 loop spans 11 amino acids. CDR3 amino acids: CASNQYTEAFF. The CDR3 coding sequence is TGTGCCAGCAATCAGTACACTGAAGCTTTCTTT. Combining the CDR3 with reference TRBV2 and TRBJ1-1 gives the whole variable domain EPEVTQTPSHQVTQMGQEVILRCVPISNHLYFYWYRQILGQKVEFLVSFYNNEISEKSEIFDDQFSVERPDGSNFTLKIRSTKLEDSAMYFCASNQYTEAFFGQGTRLTVV.

The V and J genes are TRBV29-1 and TRBJ2-7; TRBD1 aligns across 10 bases. Germline lookup yields CDR1 SQVTM and CDR2 ANQGSEA. The CDR3 loop spans 14 amino acids. The V gene end was trimmed by 6 bases and the J gene end by 3 bases; junction bases not matched to a gene: 8. CDR3 coding DNA: TGCAGCGTCGGCAGGGACAGGGGTATCTACGAGCAGTACTTC. This translates into CSVGRDRGIYEQYF.

V is TRBV7-2 and J is TRBJ1-2; TRBD1 is a possible D gene (6 bases). The germline gives CDR1 SGHTA, CDR2 FQGNSA. The CDR3 totals 14 residues. V was clipped by 5 bases and J by 5 bases, with 15 bases between them. The CDR3 region is CASSLGGGRYGYTF. CDR3 DNA sequence: TGTGCCAGCAGCCTGGGGGGGGGCCGGTATGGCTACACCTTC.

V gene TRBV7-2 combines with J gene TRBJ1-2, with TRBD1 matching 7 bases. Germline CDR1 is SGHTA and CDR2 is FQGNSA. Trimming at V came to 6 bases and at J to 1 base, leaving 5 bases not matched to a gene. The CDR3 has 14 amino acids. CDR3 residues: CASSNRGNNYGYTF. CDR3 DNA: TGTGCCAGCAGTAACAGGGGAAATAACTATGGCTACACCTTC. Full variable domain (remainder filled in from reference TRBV7-2 and TRBJ1-2): GAGVSQSPSNKVTEKGKDVELRCDPISGHTALYWYRQSLGQGLEFLIYFQGNSAPDKSGLPSDRFSAERTGGSVSTLTIQRTQQEDSAVYLCASSNRGNNYGYTFGSGTRLTVV.

As regards this clone: Additional DNA sequences in this sample encode the identical CDR3. The chain has TRBV30 and TRBJ1-5; the D gene is possibly TRBD1 (6 bases). Trimming pared 0 bases from V and 4 bases from J, leaving 7 bases between. In germline, CDR1 is GTSNPN, CDR2 SVGIG (reference sequence). This CDR3 is built from 13 residues. The CDR3 protein is CAWSVQGNQPQHF. The CDR3 DNA follows: TGTGCCTGGAGTGTCCAGGGGAATCAGCCCCAGCATTTT.

The chain uses TRBV4-1 and TRBJ2-1, with D possibly being TRBD2 (5 bases). CDR3 length equals 14 residues. Germline V gives CDR1 MGHRA, CDR2 YSYEKL. Trimming removed 1 base from V and 7 bases from J, with 11 bases in between. CDR3 protein: CASSQAGLANEQFF. CDR3 sequence (DNA): TGCGCCAGCAGCCAAGCAGGTCTAGCAAATGAGCAGTTCTTC.